These T cell receptor beta chains were read from a single sample in a study of T-cell reconstitution after alpha-beta-depleted transplantation in children. Each CDR3 protein gets one entry after TCRdb re-called the PCR reads with MiXCR. Of around 87,000 distinct CDR3 sequences in the sample, roughly 8% were seen once. The sequencing here drew on PBMCs from the stem cell graft donor, taken from the stem cell graft. These receptor sequences come from a human donor who donated a stem cell graft to a child with congenital amegakaryocytic thrombocytopenia. Both conserved end residues are part of each CDR3. A D gene is named only where the DNA matches it firmly. Clone size is given for some rows only: seen once, a few or many times, or a class if the clone is expanded.

size	V	J	D	DNA	CDR3
many	TRBV12-3/TRBV12-4	TRBJ1-6	NA	TGTGCCAGCAGTACCTCACATTCACCCCTCCACTTT	CASSTSHSPLHF
many	TRBV12-3/TRBV12-4	TRBJ2-7	NA	TGTGCCAGCAGTTCGGGACGTTCCTACGAGCAGTACTTC	CASSSGRSYEQYF
many	TRBV12-3/TRBV12-4	TRBJ2-2	NA	TGTGCCAGCAGCCGGGACCCGAGGGGGGAGCTGTTTTTT	CASSRDPRGELFF
many	TRBV7-2	TRBJ2-7	TRBD2	TGTGCCAGCAGCCTAACCTCCGGGACTAGCTCCTACGAGCAGTACTTC	CASSLTSGTSSYEQYF
few	TRBV28	TRBJ2-2	NA	TGTGCCAGCATTCCTTCAGCTGTCACCGGGGAGCTGTTTTTT	CASIPSAVTGELFF
many	TRBV12-3/TRBV12-4	TRBJ2-2	NA	TGTGCCAGCAGGAGTAGTGTCGCGAACACCGGGGAGCTGTTTTTT	CASRSSVANTGELFF
many	TRBV11-2	TRBJ1-3	TRBD1	TGTGCCAGCAGCTACCACGGGACAGGGGCAAACACCATATATTTT	CASSYHGTGANTIYF
many	TRBV4-1	TRBJ2-3	TRBD2	TGCGCCAGCAGCTATTTCGGGGGGACGCAGTATTTT	CASSYFGGTQYF
many	TRBV7-2	TRBJ2-1	TRBD2	TGTGCCAGCAGCCCAATAGCGGGATCCTACAATGAGCAGTTCTTC	CASSPIAGSYNEQFF
many	TRBV5-6	TRBJ1-4	TRBD1	TGTGCCAGCAGCTTGCGGACAGGGCGGGCTAATGAAAAACTGTTTTTT	CASSLRTGRANEKLFF
many	TRBV29-1	TRBJ1-1	NA	TGCAGCGTTGAGGCCCAAGGACGGGTGAACACTGAAGCTTTCTTT	CSVEAQGRVNTEAFF
many	TRBV9	TRBJ1-1	NA	TGTGCCAGCAGCGTAGACAGGGTCAGCACTGAAGCTTTCTTT	CASSVDRVSTEAFF
NA	TRBV18	TRBJ1-1	NA	TGTGCCAGCTCACCAAGGGGAGAGTACACTGAAGCTTTCTTT	CASSPRGEYTEAFF
many	TRBV7-9	TRBJ2-7	TRBD1	TGTGCCAGCAGCTTAGGCGGACAGGGGACCTACGAGCAGTACTTC	CASSLGGQGTYEQYF
many	TRBV5-1	TRBJ1-2	TRBD1	TGCGCCAGCAGCTCAACTCCGGGACAGGGGTCTAACTATGGCTACACCTTC	CASSSTPGQGSNYGYTF
many	TRBV20-1	TRBJ1-2	NA	TGCAGTGCTCCCGACAGCTACTATGGCTACACCTTC	CSAPDSYYGYTF
many	TRBV5-5	TRBJ1-2	NA	TGTGCCAGCAGCTTGGTGGAGGGCGGCTACACCTTC	CASSLVEGGYTF
many	TRBV10-3	TRBJ2-7	TRBD2	TGTGCCATCAGTGTCGAACGGGCGGCTAGCGGGGAGCAGTACTTC	CAISVERAASGEQYF
NA	TRBV18	TRBJ2-3	NA	TGTGCCAGCTCGCCAACTTCTTTGACAGATACGCAGTATTTT	CASSPTSLTDTQYF
many	TRBV5-1	TRBJ1-1	NA	TGCGCCAGCAGCTTGGCCGCGGGGGGTGGCACTGAAGCTTTCTTT	CASSLAAGGGTEAFF
many	TRBV12-3/TRBV12-4	TRBJ1-6	NA	TGTGCCAGCAGTCCCTCGGACAAGAATTCACCCCTCCACTTT	CASSPSDKNSPLHF
few	TRBV5-1	TRBJ1-6	TRBD1	TGCGCCAGCAGCGTCGGGACAGCAACGTATAATTCACCCCTCCACTTT	CASSVGTATYNSPLHF
many	TRBV6-5	TRBJ1-2	NA	TGTGCCAGCAGTTACTCTTGGGGGCGGGACTATGGCTACACCTTC	CASSYSWGRDYGYTF
many	TRBV20-1	TRBJ2-3	TRBD2	TGCAGTGCTAGAGTTTTGACTAGCGGGAGGCCGAGCACAGATACGCAGTATTTT	CSARVLTSGRPSTDTQYF
NA	TRBV6-5	TRBJ2-2	TRBD2	TGTGCCAGCAGTTACCGACTAGCGGGGGGAGCTACCGGGGAGCTGTTTTTT	CASSYRLAGGATGELFF
many	TRBV5-1	TRBJ2-5	TRBD1	TGCGCCAGCAGCTTTACAGGGGATAAAGAGACCCAGTACTTC	CASSFTGDKETQYF
few	TRBV7-9	TRBJ1-1	TRBD1	TGTGCCAGCAGCGAGGTCAGGGGGCGGACTGAAGCTTTCTTT	CASSEVRGRTEAFF
many	TRBV5-6	TRBJ1-2	NA	TGTGCCAGCAGCATCGGCGGGGGGCGCAACTATGGCTACACCTTC	CASSIGGGRNYGYTF
many	TRBV3-1	TRBJ2-1	NA	TGTGCCAGCAGCCAAGAGGCTAGTTCCTACAATGAGCAGTTCTTC	CASSQEASSYNEQFF
many	TRBV7-2	TRBJ2-7	NA	TGTGCCAGCAGCTTAGGTAGGCGGAGCCCCGAGCAGTACTTC	CASSLGRRSPEQYF
many	TRBV4-1	TRBJ2-2	NA	TGCGCCAGCAGCCAAGGCCCAGCCGGGGAGCTGTTTTTT	CASSQGPAGELFF
many	TRBV7-2	TRBJ1-6	NA	TGTGCCAGCAGCCGCATTGGGGCGGATAATTCACCCCTCCACTTT	CASSRIGADNSPLHF
many	TRBV12-3/TRBV12-4	TRBJ2-3	TRBD2	TGTGCCAGCAGTTTACGGGGGGGGGGCACAGATACGCAGTATTTT	CASSLRGGGTDTQYF
many	TRBV18	TRBJ1-4	NA	TGTGCCAGCTCCGGGGCGGGGCGCCGTGAAAAACTGTTTTTT	CASSGAGRREKLFF
many	TRBV4-1	TRBJ2-4	NA	TGCGCCAGCAGCCAAGTACTAGGCTTGGGCATTCAGTACTTC	CASSQVLGLGIQYF
NA	TRBV7-6	TRBJ1-1	NA	TGTGCCAGCAGCTTAGAAGTGCCCGGGGCCACTGAAGCTTTCTTT	CASSLEVPGATEAFF
many	TRBV20-1	TRBJ1-5	NA	TGCAGTGCCGGGGGAGGATATAGCAATCAGCCCCAGCATTTT	CSAGGGYSNQPQHF
many	TRBV27	TRBJ2-7	NA	TGTGCCAGCAGTTCCCCCGGCCTAGCCTCTTCCTACGAGCAGTACTTC	CASSSPGLASSYEQYF
many	TRBV12-3/TRBV12-4	TRBJ1-2	NA	TGTGCCAGCAGTTTTGGCAGGGACGGCTACACCTTC	CASSFGRDGYTF
NA	TRBV12-3/TRBV12-4	TRBJ1-3	NA	TGTGCCAGCACCCGGGACTTATTGAGCTCTGGAAACACCATATATTTT	CASTRDLLSSGNTIYF
many	TRBV28	TRBJ2-7	NA	TGTGCCAGCAGTTTGTCGAGGGCCCTCCTCTACGAGCAGTACTTC	CASSLSRALLYEQYF
NA	TRBV20-1	TRBJ1-2	NA	TGCAGTGCTACAGGACAGTTGGGAAGATACTATGGCTACACCTTC	CSATGQLGRYYGYTF